Below, 21 T cell receptor beta chains from the same sample are listed, as sequenced in a study of CD8 T cells in ankylosing spondylitis (dated by TCRdb to about 2017). Library preparation employed 5' RACE. Sequencing took place on an Illumina HiSeq 2500. TCRdb reran the public reads through fastp at Q25 and MiXCR, keeping productive beta chains. Every distinct CDR3 protein forms one entry, paired with its most common genes and DNA. The sample includes around 280,000 distinct CDR3 sequences, with about 20% observed a single time. Of the sample, about 8.2% is held by the ten largest clones. Sample: blood, either unsorted or a sorted T cell fraction (not recorded which). Source of these receptors: a male donor with ankylosing spondylitis or in good health (not recorded which).

The V call is TRBV7-6, the J call TRBJ2-1; TRBD2 aligns across 8 bases. The CDR3 contains 16 residues. V trimming: 1 base; J trimming: 4 bases; junction bases outside the gene matches: 6. CDR1 is SGHVS, CDR2 FNYEAQ, per germline. For the CDR3, the DNA is TGTGCCAGCAGCTTAGATGACCTAGCGGGTTACAATGAGCAGTTCTTC. Its protein is CASSLDDLAGYNEQFF.

In this sample, this clonotype turned up a few times. This chain uses TRBV18 with TRBJ2-2, with 12 positions matching TRBD2. CDR3 length equals 17 residues. The J segment lost 6 bases and the V segment lost 0 bases, leaving 5 bases of the junction unmatched. Germline lookup yields CDR1 KGHSH and CDR2 LQKENI. CDR3 sequence (DNA): TGTGCCAGCTCACCACCGGGACTAGCGGGTGTGGCCGGGGAGCTGTTTTTT. It codes for CASSPPGLAGVAGELFF.

A remark on this clonotype: The junction does not match germline at one end; this may be a read error. The chain joins TRBV4-1 to TRBJ2-2, with D perhaps matching TRBD1 (5 bases). The germline V gene encodes CDR1 MGHRA and CDR2 YSYEKL. The CDR3 runs to 14 residues. CDR3 in amino acids: CTSSQFQGAGELFF. The DNA of the CDR3 is TGCACCAGCAGCCAATTCCAGGGCGCCGGGGAGCTGTTTTTT.

V is TRBV7-2 and J is TRBJ1-4, with D perhaps matching TRBD1 (5 bases). The CDR3 runs to 13 residues. Germline V gene lookup returns CDR1 SGHTA and CDR2 FQGNSA. The ends were cut back, 4 bases at V and 5 bases at J, with 8 bases in the middle. For the CDR3, the DNA is TGTGCCAGCAGCTCGGGACTAAATGAAAAACTGTTTTTT. It encodes CASSSGLNEKLFF.

The chain links TRBV18 to TRBJ2-3, with 7 bases fitting TRBD1. J gave up 6 bases and V 1 base, and 4 bases lay outside the gene matches. CDR3 length: 14 amino acids. The germline CDR1 and CDR2 sequences are KGHSH and LQKENI. The DNA for the CDR3 is TGTGCCAGCTCACCACGACAGGGAATCGATACGCAGTATTTT. Translating it yields CASSPRQGIDTQYF.

This clonotype was seen ten or more times. The chain is built from TRBV6-1 and TRBJ2-7; TRBD1 or TRBD2 may be the D gene (5 bases each). The V gene lost 6 bases and the J gene lost 4 bases, with 16 bases spanning the gap. The germline V gene has CDR1 MNHNS and CDR2 SASEGT. The CDR3 length is 14 residues. The chain's CDR3 is CASSPGGGAYEQYV. CDR3 DNA: TGTGCCAGCAGCCCCGGTGGGGGTGCGTACGAGCAGTACGTC.

This chain connects TRBV15 to TRBJ1-2, with a weak D call TRBD1 (5 bases). V lost 5 bases and J 3 bases, leaving 16 bases between the germline ends. The length of the CDR3 is 15 residues. Germline CDR1 and CDR2: LNHNV and YYDKDF (reference sequence). DNA of the CDR3: TGTGCCACCAGCGGAACCGGGACTCAATACTATGGCTACACCTTC. Protein: CATSGTGTQYYGYTF.

This clonotype was seen a few times. The rearrangement joins TRBV2 to TRBJ1-6, with D uncertain. This CDR3 has 14 amino acids. Germline CDR1 and CDR2: SNHLY and FYNNEI. The V gene lost 4 bases and the J gene lost 4 bases, with 8 bases spanning the gap. In DNA, the CDR3 is TGTGCCAGCAGTGTAACCGCGTATAATTCACCCCTCCACTTT. It specifies CASSVTAYNSPLHF.

This chain links TRBV12-3 or TRBV12-4 with TRBJ2-2; TRBD1 might be the D (5 bases). The germline V and J ends were trimmed by 5 bases and 1 base, with 17 bases remaining between them. The CDR3 is made up of 17 amino acids. CDR3 nucleotide sequence: TGTGCCAGCAGTCCACAGGTCCCCCTGGAGAACACCGGGGAGCTGTTTTTT. Translation gives CASSPQVPLENTGELFF.

A few counts support this clonotype. The chain is built from TRBV10-3 and TRBJ1-4; 7 bases fit TRBD1. The CDR3 loop spans 16 amino acids. CDR1 and CDR2 (germline): ENHRY, SYGVKD. V was pared by 0 bases and J by 0 bases, with 1 base of the junction left unmatched. CDR3 residues: CAISESGTATNEKLFF. The DNA for the CDR3 is TGTGCCATCAGTGAGTCAGGGACAGCAACTAATGAAAAACTGTTTTTT.

The chain employs TRBV15 and TRBJ2-5; no clear D. The V end was cut by 6 bases, the J end by 6 bases, with 14 bases between. Germline V CDR1 and CDR2: LNHNV, YYDKDF (reference sequence). The CDR3 has 13 residues. The CDR3 coding sequence is TGTGCCACCAGGGATTCGGGTGGAAAGACCCAGTACTTC. It translates to CATRDSGGKTQYF.

This clonotype is a singleton in its sample. The rearrangement links TRBV5-1 to TRBJ2-5; TRBD1 matches 7 bases. Trimming removed 0 bases from V and 4 bases from J; junction bases left unmatched: 3. The CDR3 spans 14 residues. Germline V gives CDR1 SGHRS, CDR2 YFSETQ. CDR3 nucleotides: TGCGCCAGCAGCTTGGGAGGGGGCCGAGAGACCCAGTACTTC. Protein: CASSLGGGRETQYF.

This clonotype has more than one count but fewer than ten. This CDR3 reads CSARDGTDTQYF. In nucleotides, the CDR3 is TGCAGCGCTCGTGACGGCACAGATACGCAGTATTTT. The V call is TRBV29-1, the J call TRBJ2-3; D is unresolved. The V end lost 7 bases, the J end lost 1 base, and 9 bases lay between the germline ends. Looked up from germline, CDR1 is SQVTM and CDR2 is ANQGSEA. The CDR3 runs 12 residues.

The rearrangement uses TRBV27 and TRBJ2-1; 8 bases fit TRBD2. CDR1 MNHEY and CDR2 SMNVEV come from the germline V gene (reference sequence). Trimming took 10 bases from V and 9 from J; bases not matched to a gene: 8. There are 12 residues in the CDR3. CDR3 DNA sequence: TGTGCCACCCGGGGGGGCTTTGGTGAGCAGTTCTTC. Amino acids: CATRGGFGEQFF.

The sample holds a few counts of this clonotype. The chain uses TRBV20-1 and TRBJ1-3; TRBD1 matches at 8 bases. The CDR3 sequence is 14 residues long. Germline V gives CDR1 DFQATT, CDR2 SNEGSKA (reference sequence). The trim removed 6 bases at V and 0 bases at J, leaving 4 bases unmatched. CDR3 residues: CSARDRSSGNTIYF. As DNA, the CDR3 is TGCAGTGCACGGGACAGGAGCTCTGGAAACACCATATATTTT.

This clonotype was observed at least ten times. This chain's CDR3 is CSARDSVSNQPQHF. CDR3 sequence (DNA): TGCAGTGCTAGAGACTCGGTTAGCAATCAGCCCCAGCATTTT. The chain links TRBV20-1 to TRBJ1-5; D gene unclear. Trimming stripped 0 bases from V and 0 bases from J, with 6 bases between. This CDR3 spans 14 amino acids. CDR1 DFQATT and CDR2 SNEGSKA come from the germline V gene (reference sequence).

This clonotype has a count of ten or more. This sequence joins TRBV12-3 or TRBV12-4 and TRBJ2-1; D is perhaps TRBD2 (6 bases). V was trimmed by 6 bases and J by 4 bases, leaving 16 bases between them. The CDR3 covers 15 residues. The CDR3 loop is CASSLLGGVYNEQFF. The CDR3 DNA reads TGTGCCAGCAGCCTATTGGGGGGTGTATACAATGAGCAGTTCTTC.

The chain couples TRBV5-1 to TRBJ2-1; D remains ambiguous. The germline V gene encodes CDR1 SGHRS and CDR2 YFSETQ. V was cut by 0 bases and J by 6 bases, with 7 bases left in between. CDR3 length: 13 residues. The CDR3 loop reads CASSLGQSNEQFF. The CDR3 region has the DNA TGCGCCAGCAGCTTGGGGCAGAGCAATGAGCAGTTCTTC.

There are many counts of this clonotype. V is TRBV12-3 or TRBV12-4 and J is TRBJ2-1; D gene ambiguous. The CDR3 spans 11 residues. Trimming removed 1 base at V and 15 bases at J, with 10 bases between. The CDR3 spells CASSLDIVVFF. The CDR3 DNA is TGTGCCAGCAGTTTAGATATCGTAGTGTTCTTC.

This clonotype was observed a few times. The chain couples TRBV9 to TRBJ2-1; weak D call: TRBD2 (5 bases). The CDR3 is made up of 16 amino acids. V shed 0 bases and J shed 6 bases, with 16 bases lying between them. The germline CDR1 and CDR2 sequences are SGDLS and YYNGEE. The CDR3 region has the DNA TGTGCCAGCAGCGTAGACGGCAGCGGCAAATTCAATGAGCAGTTCTTC. It translates to CASSVDGSGKFNEQFF.

This chain uses TRBV4-1 with TRBJ2-2, with D unresolved. The CDR3 consists of 15 residues. V gave up 0 bases and J gave up 6 bases, with 11 bases separating them. Germline lookup yields CDR1 MGHRA and CDR2 YSYEKL. This CDR3 reads CASSQDWVGAGELFF. The CDR3 DNA reads as TGCGCCAGCAGCCAAGACTGGGTCGGAGCCGGGGAGCTGTTTTTT.